This is a list of T cell receptor beta chains from one sample in a study of cytomegalovirus exposure and HLA in healthy donors. Libraries were prepared by immunoSEQ multiplex PCR; TCRdb keeps only in-frame clonotypes and omits some of them. This sample has some 170,000 clones, with around nine tenths found just once. The source material was PBMCs. Every receptor here comes from a woman in her twenties or thirties in good health and CMV-seronegative. CDR3s include the opening cysteine and the closing phenylalanine or tryptophan. A D gene is named only where the DNA matches it firmly. A row's size may be missing; if present it is once, few, many or a size class.

abundance	v_gene	d_gene	j_gene	CDR3aa	CDR3nt
.	TRBV2	TRBD2	TRBJ2-2	CASISSLAGGPGDGELFF	TGTGCCAGCATATCAAGCCTAGCGGGGGGTCCGGGAGACGGGGAGCTGTTTTTT
.	TRBV5-1	TRBD1	TRBJ2-1	CASSLLTGAHNEQFF	TGCGCCAGCAGCTTGTTAACAGGGGCGCACAATGAGCAGTTCTTC
.	TRBV5-1	.	TRBJ1-3	CASSPTAGNTIYF	TGCGCCAGCAGCCCGACAGCAGGAAACACCATATATTTT
.	TRBV7-9	TRBD1	TRBJ2-2	CASSDTGTGNTGELFF	TGTGCCAGCAGCGATACCGGGACAGGGAACACCGGGGAGCTGTTTTTT
.	TRBV18	TRBD1	TRBJ1-5	CASSPGQGDQPQHF	TGTGCCAGCTCACCGGGACAGGGGGATCAGCCCCAGCATTTT
.	TRBV27	TRBD1	TRBJ2-5	CASSFLAGGQETQYF	TGTGCCAGCAGTTTTCTGGCAGGGGGCCAAGAGACCCAGTACTTC
.	TRBV14	TRBD1	TRBJ2-1	CASSLNYPGQTSYNEQFF	TGTGCCAGCAGCCTTAACTATCCGGGACAGACTTCCTACAATGAGCAGTTCTTC
.	TRBV29-1	.	TRBJ2-5	CSVDGTEQETQYF	TGCAGCGTTGATGGTACAGAACAAGAGACCCAGTACTTC
.	TRBV29-1	.	TRBJ2-7	CSVVGGRSYEQYF	TGCAGCGTTGTTGGCGGTCGCTCCTACGAGCAGTACTTC
.	TRBV4-1	.	TRBJ1-2	CASSSGDGYTF	TGCGCCAGCAGCTCAGGGGATGGCTACACCTTC
.	TRBV14	.	TRBJ1-1	CASSQKGPAPNTEAFF	TGTGCCAGCAGCCAAAAGGGGCCAGCTCCGAACACTGAAGCTTTCTTT
.	TRBV2	.	TRBJ2-7	CASMSQVSSYEQYF	TGTGCCAGCATGTCACAGGTCAGCTCCTACGAGCAGTACTTC
once	TRBV18	TRBD1	TRBJ2-7	CASSPVSIHRGRDEQYF	TGTGCCAGCTCACCAGTCTCAATCCACAGGGGTCGTGACGAGCAGTACTTC
.	TRBV5-1	.	TRBJ2-3	CASSLVSGTDTQYF	TGCGCCAGCAGCTTGGTTAGCGGCACAGATACGCAGTATTTT
.	TRBV5-4	.	TRBJ2-2	CASSLTGPGGELFF	TGTGCCAGCAGCTTAACAGGTCCCGGGGGGGAGCTGTTTTTT